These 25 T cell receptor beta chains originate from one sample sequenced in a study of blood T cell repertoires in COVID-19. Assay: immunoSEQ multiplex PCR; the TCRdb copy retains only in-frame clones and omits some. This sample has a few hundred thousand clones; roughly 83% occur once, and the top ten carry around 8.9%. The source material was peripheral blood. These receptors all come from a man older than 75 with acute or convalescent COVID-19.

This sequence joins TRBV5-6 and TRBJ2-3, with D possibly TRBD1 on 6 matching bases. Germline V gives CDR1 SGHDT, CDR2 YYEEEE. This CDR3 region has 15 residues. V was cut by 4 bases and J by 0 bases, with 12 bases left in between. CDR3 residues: CASSLLQGSTDTQYF. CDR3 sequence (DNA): TGTGCCAGCAGCCTCCTTCAGGGGAGCACAGATACGCAGTATTTT.

CDR3 sequence reads: CAWTTGTVNSPLHF. The CDR3, as DNA: TGTGCCTGGACCACCGGGACAGTAAATTCACCCCTCCACTTT. The chain couples TRBV30 to TRBJ1-6; TRBD1 matches at 7 bases. CDR1 is GTSNPN and CDR2 is SVGIG in the germline V gene (reference sequence). The CDR3 spans 14 residues. V was pared by 4 bases and J by 7 bases, with 7 bases of the junction left unmatched.

The CDR3 protein is CASSKNPTDYNEQFF. CDR3 bases: TGTGCCAGCAGTAAAAACCCGACAGATTACAATGAGCAGTTCTTC. The gene calls are TRBV25-1 and TRBJ2-1; the D gene is possibly TRBD1 (5 bases). Germline V CDR1 and CDR2: MGHDK, SYGVNS. Trimming took 5 bases from V and 4 from J, leaving 15 bases between them. The CDR3 runs to 15 residues. The entire variable domain, with the rest obtained from reference TRBV25-1 and TRBJ2-1, is as follows: EADIYQTPRYLVIGTGKKITLECSQTMGHDKMYWYQQDPGMELHLIHYSYGVNSTEKGDLSSESTVSRIRTEHFPLTLESARPSHTSQYLCASSKNPTDYNEQFFGPGTRLTVL.

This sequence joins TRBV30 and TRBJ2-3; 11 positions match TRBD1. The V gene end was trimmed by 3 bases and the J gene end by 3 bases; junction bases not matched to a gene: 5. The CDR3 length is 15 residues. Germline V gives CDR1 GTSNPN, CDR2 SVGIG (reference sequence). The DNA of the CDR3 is TGTGCCTGGAGCTGGACAGGGGGCAAGACAGATACGCAGTATTTT. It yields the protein CAWSWTGGKTDTQYF.

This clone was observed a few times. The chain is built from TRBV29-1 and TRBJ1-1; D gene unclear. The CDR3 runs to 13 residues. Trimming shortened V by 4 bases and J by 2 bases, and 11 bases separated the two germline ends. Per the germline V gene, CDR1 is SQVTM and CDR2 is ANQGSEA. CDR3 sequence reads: CSVGGKINTEAFF. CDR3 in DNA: TGCAGCGTTGGCGGGAAGATTAACACTGAAGCTTTCTTT.

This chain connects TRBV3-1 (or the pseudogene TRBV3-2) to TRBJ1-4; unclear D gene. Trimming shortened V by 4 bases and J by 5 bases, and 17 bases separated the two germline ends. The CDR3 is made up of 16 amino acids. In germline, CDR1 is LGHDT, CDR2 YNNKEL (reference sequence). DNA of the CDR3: TGTGCCAGCAGCCTATATCGTAATTCAGGAAATGAAAAACTGTTTTTT. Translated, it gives CASSLYRNSGNEKLFF.

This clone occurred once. The CDR3 is CASTWGGYEQYF. The CDR3 DNA is TGTGCCAGCACCTGGGGGGGGTACGAGCAGTACTTC. The chain employs TRBV28 and TRBJ2-7; the match to TRBD2 covers 7 bases. The germline CDR1 and CDR2 sequences are MDHEN and SYDVKM. Trimming cost V 7 bases and J 4 bases; bases outside gene matches: 4. The CDR3 runs 12 residues. Based on the CDR3 plus reference TRBV28 and TRBJ2-7, the full variable domain is DVKVTQSSRYLVKRTGEKVFLECVQDMDHENMFWYRQDPGLGLRLIYFSYDVKMKEKGDIPEGYSVSREKKERFSLILESASTNQTSMYLCASTWGGYEQYFGPGTRLTVT.

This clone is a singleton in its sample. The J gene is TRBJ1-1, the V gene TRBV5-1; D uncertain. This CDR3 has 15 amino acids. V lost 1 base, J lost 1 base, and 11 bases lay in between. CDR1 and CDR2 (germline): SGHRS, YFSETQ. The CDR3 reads CASSLLGSGNTEAFF. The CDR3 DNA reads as TGCGCCAGCAGCTTGCTTGGCAGTGGGAACACTGAAGCTTTCTTT.

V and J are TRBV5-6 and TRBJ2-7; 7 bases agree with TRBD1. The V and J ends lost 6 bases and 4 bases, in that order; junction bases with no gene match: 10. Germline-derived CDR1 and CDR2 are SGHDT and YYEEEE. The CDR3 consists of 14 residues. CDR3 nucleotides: TGTGCCAGCAACAGGGGAAACTTCGGTTACGAGCAGTACTTC. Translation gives CASNRGNFGYEQYF.

The CDR3 loop reads CASSQVGQGAGGYTF. CDR3 coding DNA: TGTGCCAGCAGCCAGGTCGGACAGGGGGCGGGCGGCTACACCTTC. V is TRBV4-2 and J is TRBJ1-2, with TRBD1 identical over 11 bases. The V and J ends lost 3 bases and 8 bases, in that order; junction bases with no gene match: 8. The germline CDR1 and CDR2 sequences are LGHNA and YNFKEQ. The length of the CDR3 is 15 residues.

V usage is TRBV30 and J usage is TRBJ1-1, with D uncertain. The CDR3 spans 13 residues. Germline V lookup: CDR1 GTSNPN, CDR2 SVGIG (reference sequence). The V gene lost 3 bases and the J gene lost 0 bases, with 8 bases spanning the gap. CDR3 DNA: TGTGCCTGGAGAAGAGGGATGAACACTGAAGCTTTCTTT. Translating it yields CAWRRGMNTEAFF.

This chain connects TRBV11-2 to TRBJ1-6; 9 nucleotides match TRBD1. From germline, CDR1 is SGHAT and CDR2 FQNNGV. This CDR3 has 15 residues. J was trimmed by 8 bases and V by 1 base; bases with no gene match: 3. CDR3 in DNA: TGTGCCAGCAGCTTAGGGGACAGGGTTTATTCACCCCTCCACTTT. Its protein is CASSLGDRVYSPLHF.

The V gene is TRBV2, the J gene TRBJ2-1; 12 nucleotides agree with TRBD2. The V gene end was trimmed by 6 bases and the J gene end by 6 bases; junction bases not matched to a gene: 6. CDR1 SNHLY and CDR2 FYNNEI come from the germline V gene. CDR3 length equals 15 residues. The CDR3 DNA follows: TGTGCCAGCAGCTCATCTAGCGGGGGGGCCAATGAGCAGTTCTTC. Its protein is CASSSSSGGANEQFF.

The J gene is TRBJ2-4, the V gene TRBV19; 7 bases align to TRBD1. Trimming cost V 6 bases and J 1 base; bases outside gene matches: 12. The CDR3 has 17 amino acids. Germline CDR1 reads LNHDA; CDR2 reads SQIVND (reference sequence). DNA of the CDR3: TGTGCCAGTAGCTTAACAGGGGCCCACGGGGCCAAAAACATTCAGTACTTC. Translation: CASSLTGAHGAKNIQYF.

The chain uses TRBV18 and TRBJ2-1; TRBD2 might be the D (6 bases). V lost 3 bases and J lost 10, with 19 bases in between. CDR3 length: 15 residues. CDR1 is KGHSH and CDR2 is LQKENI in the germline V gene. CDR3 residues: CASSPGGRTSGEQFF. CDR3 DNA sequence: TGTGCCAGCTCACCGGGGGGACGTACTTCGGGGGAGCAGTTCTTC.

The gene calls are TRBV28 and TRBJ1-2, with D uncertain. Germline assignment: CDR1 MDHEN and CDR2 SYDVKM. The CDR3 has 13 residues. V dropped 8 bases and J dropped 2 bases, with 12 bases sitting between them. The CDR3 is CASLPGSNYGYTF. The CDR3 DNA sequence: TGTGCCAGCTTACCAGGTTCCAACTATGGCTACACCTTC.

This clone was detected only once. The CDR3 reads CASGGGSRNQPQHF. The CDR3 DNA reads as TGTGCCAGTGGAGGGGGCAGCCGCAATCAGCCCCAGCATTTT. The chain carries TRBV6-5 and TRBJ1-5, with 7 nucleotides matching TRBD1. V shed 9 bases and J 2 bases; nucleotides not matched to a gene: 7. Germline CDR1 reads MNHEY; CDR2 reads SVGAGI. The CDR3 spans 14 residues.

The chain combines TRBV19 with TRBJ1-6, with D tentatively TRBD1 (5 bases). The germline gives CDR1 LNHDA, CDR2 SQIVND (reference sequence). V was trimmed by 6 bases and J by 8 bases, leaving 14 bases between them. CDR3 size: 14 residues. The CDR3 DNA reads TGTGCCAGTAGCAATATAGGGGTGGATTCACCCCTCCACTTT. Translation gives CASSNIGVDSPLHF.

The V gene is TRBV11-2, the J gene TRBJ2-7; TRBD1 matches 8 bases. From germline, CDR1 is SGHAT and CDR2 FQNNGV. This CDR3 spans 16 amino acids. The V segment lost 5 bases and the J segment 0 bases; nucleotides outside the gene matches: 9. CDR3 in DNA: TGTGCCAGCAGCCCAGTCCCGGACAGGGCCTCCTACGAGCAGTACTTC. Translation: CASSPVPDRASYEQYF.

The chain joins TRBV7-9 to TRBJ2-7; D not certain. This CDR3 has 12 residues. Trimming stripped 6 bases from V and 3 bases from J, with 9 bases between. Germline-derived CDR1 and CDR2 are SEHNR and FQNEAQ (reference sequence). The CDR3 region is CASSTVHYEQYF. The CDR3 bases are TGTGCCAGCAGTACAGTACACTACGAGCAGTACTTC.

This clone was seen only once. The CDR3 protein is CSVGNSYTDTQYF. The CDR3 DNA reads as TGCAGCGTTGGGAACAGCTACACAGATACGCAGTATTTT. This rearrangement joins TRBV29-1 to TRBJ2-3; D is unresolved. This CDR3 is 13 amino acids long. Germline loops: CDR1 SQVTM, CDR2 ANQGSEA. Trimming removed 4 bases from V and 2 bases from J, with 10 bases in between.

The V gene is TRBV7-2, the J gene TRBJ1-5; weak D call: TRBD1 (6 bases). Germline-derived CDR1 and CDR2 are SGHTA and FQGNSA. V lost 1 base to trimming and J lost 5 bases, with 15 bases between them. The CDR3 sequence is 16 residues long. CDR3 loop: CASSLERVRGHQPQHF. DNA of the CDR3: TGTGCCAGCAGCTTAGAGAGAGTCAGGGGCCATCAGCCCCAGCATTTT.

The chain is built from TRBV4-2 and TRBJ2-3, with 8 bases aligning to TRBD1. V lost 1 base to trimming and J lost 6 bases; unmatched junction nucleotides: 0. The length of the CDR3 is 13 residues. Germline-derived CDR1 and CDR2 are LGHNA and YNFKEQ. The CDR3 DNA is TGTGCCAGCAGCCAAGGACAGGGGGATACGCAGTATTTT. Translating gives CASSQGQGDTQYF.

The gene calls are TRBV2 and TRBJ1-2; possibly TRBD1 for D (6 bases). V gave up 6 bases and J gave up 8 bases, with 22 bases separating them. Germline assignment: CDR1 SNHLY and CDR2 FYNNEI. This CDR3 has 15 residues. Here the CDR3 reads CASSVGTNTGWGYTF. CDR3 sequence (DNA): TGTGCCAGCAGCGTTGGGACTAACACAGGGTGGGGCTACACCTTC. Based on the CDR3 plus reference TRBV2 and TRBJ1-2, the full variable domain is EPEVTQTPSHQVTQMGQEVILRCVPISNHLYFYWYRQILGQKVEFLVSFYNNEISEKSEIFDDQFSVERPDGSNFTLKIRSTKLEDSAMYFCASSVGTNTGWGYTFGSGTRLTVV.

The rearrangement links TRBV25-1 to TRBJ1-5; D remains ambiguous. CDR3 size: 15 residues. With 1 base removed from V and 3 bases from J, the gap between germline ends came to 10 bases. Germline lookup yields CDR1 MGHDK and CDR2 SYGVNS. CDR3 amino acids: CASSESRASNQPQHF. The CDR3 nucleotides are TGTGCCAGCAGTGAATCGCGAGCTTCCAATCAGCCCCAGCATTTT. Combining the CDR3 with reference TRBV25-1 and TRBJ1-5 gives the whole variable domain EADIYQTPRYLVIGTGKKITLECSQTMGHDKMYWYQQDPGMELHLIHYSYGVNSTEKGDLSSESTVSRIRTEHFPLTLESARPSHTSQYLCASSESRASNQPQHFGDGTRLSIL.